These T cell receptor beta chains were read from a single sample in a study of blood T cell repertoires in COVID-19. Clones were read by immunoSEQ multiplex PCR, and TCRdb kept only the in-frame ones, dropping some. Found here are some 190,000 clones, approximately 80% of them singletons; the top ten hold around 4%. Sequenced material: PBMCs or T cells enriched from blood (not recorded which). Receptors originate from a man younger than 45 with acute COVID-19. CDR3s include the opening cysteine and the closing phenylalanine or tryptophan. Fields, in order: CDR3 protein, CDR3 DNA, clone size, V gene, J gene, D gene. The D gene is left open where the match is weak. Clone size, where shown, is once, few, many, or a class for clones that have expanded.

CDR3 protein: CASSLDLGGTQYF; CDR3 DNA: TGTGCCAGCAGCTTAGATCTTGGAGGAACCCAGTACTTC; clone size: NA; V gene: TRBV11-3; J gene: TRBJ2-5; D gene: NA
CDR3 protein: CASTQGGELFF; CDR3 DNA: TGCGCCAGTACCCAGGGGGGGGAGCTGTTTTTT; clone size: NA; V gene: TRBV10-2; J gene: TRBJ2-2; D gene: NA
CDR3 protein: CASSTGQAYYGYTF; CDR3 DNA: TGTGCCAGCAGTACCGGACAGGCTTACTATGGCTACACCTTC; clone size: NA; V gene: TRBV27; J gene: TRBJ1-2; D gene: TRBD1
CDR3 protein: CASSLTGGHGYTF; CDR3 DNA: TGCGCCAGCAGCTTAACAGGGGGCCATGGCTACACCTTC; clone size: once; V gene: TRBV5-1; J gene: TRBJ1-2; D gene: TRBD1
CDR3 protein: CAWGGPEAFF; CDR3 DNA: TGTGCCTGGGGGGGGCCGGAAGCTTTCTTT; clone size: once; V gene: TRBV30; J gene: TRBJ1-1; D gene: NA
CDR3 protein: CASSGQGNTEAFF; CDR3 DNA: TGTGCCAGCAGTGGACAGGGGAACACTGAAGCTTTCTTT; clone size: NA; V gene: TRBV12-3/TRBV12-4; J gene: TRBJ1-1; D gene: TRBD1
CDR3 protein: CASSPRGAGEQFF; CDR3 DNA: TGTGCCAGCAGTCCACGGGGGGCCGGGGAGCAGTTCTTC; clone size: NA; V gene: TRBV6-5; J gene: TRBJ2-1; D gene: NA
CDR3 protein: CASSIIRTVYTEAFF; CDR3 DNA: TGTGCCAGCAGCATCATCAGGACAGTTTACACTGAAGCTTTCTTT; clone size: once; V gene: TRBV13; J gene: TRBJ1-1; D gene: NA
CDR3 protein: CASAGVSSYNEQFF; CDR3 DNA: TGTGCCAGCGCGGGGGTAAGCTCCTACAATGAGCAGTTCTTC; clone size: NA; V gene: TRBV2; J gene: TRBJ2-1; D gene: TRBD2
CDR3 protein: CASIGGYVTDTQYF; CDR3 DNA: TGTGCCAGCATCGGGGGGTACGTCACAGATACGCAGTATTTT; clone size: NA; V gene: TRBV11-1; J gene: TRBJ2-3; D gene: TRBD2
CDR3 protein: CASSGGTGGYGGQPQHF; CDR3 DNA: TGTGCCAGCAGTGGCGGGACAGGGGGCTATGGCGGTCAGCCCCAGCATTTT; clone size: NA; V gene: TRBV2; J gene: TRBJ1-5; D gene: TRBD1
CDR3 protein: CASSVNIQGGRGEKLFF; CDR3 DNA: TGTGCCAGCAGCGTCAACATCCAGGGGGGTCGAGGTGAAAAACTGTTTTTT; clone size: NA; V gene: TRBV7-2; J gene: TRBJ1-4; D gene: TRBD1
CDR3 protein: CASSQGGTARPGTQYF; CDR3 DNA: TGTGCCAGCAGCCAAGGCGGGACAGCCCGGCCAGGCACGCAGTATTTT; clone size: NA; V gene: TRBV14; J gene: TRBJ2-3; D gene: NA
CDR3 protein: CASSRPDSGTLTGELFF; CDR3 DNA: TGTGCCAGCAGTCGGCCGGATAGCGGGACCTTGACCGGGGAGCTGTTTTTT; clone size: NA; V gene: TRBV5-6; J gene: TRBJ2-2; D gene: TRBD2
CDR3 protein: CASSQDARGGETQYF; CDR3 DNA: TGTGCCAGCAGCCAAGATGCACGGGGGGGGGAGACCCAGTACTTC; clone size: NA; V gene: TRBV3-1/TRBV3-2; J gene: TRBJ2-5; D gene: TRBD2
CDR3 protein: CASSSHTGPVGYTF; CDR3 DNA: TGCGCCAGCAGCTCCCACACAGGGCCCGTAGGCTACACCTTC; clone size: NA; V gene: TRBV5-1; J gene: TRBJ1-2; D gene: NA
CDR3 protein: CASSVRGGPYEQYF; CDR3 DNA: TGTGCCAGCAGTGTACGAGGTGGCCCCTACGAGCAGTACTTC; clone size: NA; V gene: TRBV2; J gene: TRBJ2-7; D gene: NA
CDR3 protein: CASSPRDSQRETQYF; CDR3 DNA: TGTGCCAGCAGCCCCCGGGACAGCCAAAGAGAGACCCAGTACTTC; clone size: NA; V gene: TRBV7-9; J gene: TRBJ2-5; D gene: TRBD1
CDR3 protein: CASSSSRRGATEAFF; CDR3 DNA: TGTGCCAGCAGCTCATCGCGCAGGGGAGCCACTGAAGCTTTCTTT; clone size: NA; V gene: TRBV5-6; J gene: TRBJ1-1; D gene: NA
CDR3 protein: CASSPGQPTEAFF; CDR3 DNA: TGTGCCAGCAGCCCGGGACAGCCCACTGAAGCTTTCTTT; clone size: NA; V gene: TRBV12-3/TRBV12-4; J gene: TRBJ1-1; D gene: TRBD1
CDR3 protein: CASSLFGGAERETQYF; CDR3 DNA: TGTGCCAGCAGTTTATTTGGTGGGGCGGAGCGAGAGACCCAGTACTTC; clone size: NA; V gene: TRBV27; J gene: TRBJ2-5; D gene: NA
CDR3 protein: CASSPSEGNGYTF; CDR3 DNA: TGTGCCAGCTCACCATCGGAGGGGAATGGCTACACCTTC; clone size: once; V gene: TRBV18; J gene: TRBJ1-2; D gene: NA
CDR3 protein: CPVEFRKGAPNEKLFF; CDR3 DNA: TGCCCCGTAGAATTTCGAAAGGGGGCACCTAATGAAAAACTGTTTTTT; clone size: NA; V gene: TRBV29-1; J gene: TRBJ1-4; D gene: TRBD1
CDR3 protein: CATSFGDNEQFF; CDR3 DNA: TGTGCCACCAGTTTCGGGGACAATGAGCAGTTCTTC; clone size: NA; V gene: TRBV27; J gene: TRBJ2-1; D gene: NA
CDR3 protein: CASSQQIFGFRELFF; CDR3 DNA: TGTGCCAGCAGTCAACAGATCTTTGGGTTTCGGGAGCTGTTTTTT; clone size: NA; V gene: TRBV28; J gene: TRBJ2-2; D gene: NA
CDR3 protein: CASSFNRGSPLHF; CDR3 DNA: TGTGCCAGCAGTTTTAACAGGGGTTCACCCCTCCACTTT; clone size: few; V gene: TRBV27; J gene: TRBJ1-6; D gene: TRBD1
CDR3 protein: CASSPRGQGLYEQYF; CDR3 DNA: TGTGCCAGCTCACCGAGAGGGCAGGGGTTATACGAGCAGTACTTC; clone size: NA; V gene: TRBV18; J gene: TRBJ2-7; D gene: NA
CDR3 protein: CASTYSLETEAFF; CDR3 DNA: TGTGCCAGCACTTATTCCCTTGAGACTGAAGCTTTCTTT; clone size: NA; V gene: TRBV6-5; J gene: TRBJ1-1; D gene: NA
CDR3 protein: CASSQARGEQYF; CDR3 DNA: TGTGCCAGCAGCCAGGCCAGGGGGGAACAGTACTTC; clone size: NA; V gene: TRBV3-1/TRBV3-2; J gene: TRBJ2-7; D gene: NA
CDR3 protein: CASSMKFSGGPYNEQFF; CDR3 DNA: TGTGCCAGTAGTATGAAGTTCAGCGGTGGACCCTACAATGAGCAGTTCTTC; clone size: NA; V gene: TRBV19; J gene: TRBJ2-1; D gene: NA
CDR3 protein: CASSVAGTGAGNTIYF; CDR3 DNA: TGTGCCAGCAGCGTAGCCGGGACAGGCGCTGGAAACACCATATATTTT; clone size: NA; V gene: TRBV9; J gene: TRBJ1-3; D gene: TRBD1
CDR3 protein: CAWDRYTDTQYF; CDR3 DNA: TGTGCCTGGGACAGGTACACAGATACGCAGTATTTT; clone size: NA; V gene: TRBV30; J gene: TRBJ2-3; D gene: NA
CDR3 protein: CASSLIPGQGATGQPQHF; CDR3 DNA: TGTGCCAGTAGTCTCATACCGGGACAGGGGGCGACGGGACAGCCCCAGCATTTT; clone size: NA; V gene: TRBV19; J gene: TRBJ1-5; D gene: TRBD1
CDR3 protein: CASSGQGSTGELFF; CDR3 DNA: TGTGCCAGCAGTGGACAGGGTAGCACCGGGGAGCTGTTTTTT; clone size: NA; V gene: TRBV25-1; J gene: TRBJ2-2; D gene: TRBD1
CDR3 protein: CASSISRDRGPGNTIYF; CDR3 DNA: TGTGCCAGCAGCATAAGCCGGGACAGGGGGCCCGGAAACACCATATATTTT; clone size: NA; V gene: TRBV11-2; J gene: TRBJ1-3; D gene: TRBD1
CDR3 protein: CASSWGAGGLDSSYEQYF; CDR3 DNA: TGCGCCAGCAGCTGGGGAGCAGGGGGTTTGGATTCCTCCTACGAGCAGTACTTC; clone size: NA; V gene: TRBV5-1; J gene: TRBJ2-7; D gene: TRBD1